The 7 T cell receptor beta chains in this list originate from one sample, sequenced in a study of T cell responses to AZD1222 COVID-19 vaccine. Here immunoSEQ multiplex PCR was the method, and the copy in TCRdb shows in-frame clones only, minus some. The sample carries 170,000 or so clones, over 75% recorded once. Specimen: peripheral blood, collected on day 0 of AZD1222 vaccination. These TCRs come from an adult in good health.

V is TRBV19 and J is TRBJ1-1; D gene uncertain. In germline, CDR1 is LNHDA, CDR2 SQIVND (reference sequence). The CDR3 sequence is 12 residues long. V was trimmed by 4 bases and J by 4 bases, leaving 7 bases between them. CDR3 DNA sequence: TGTGCCAGTAGTAGGGAAGGCACTGAAGCTTTCTTT. This translates into CASSREGTEAFF.

This chain uses TRBV29-1 with TRBJ2-1; the match to TRBD2 covers 10 bases. With 7 bases clipped from V and 10 bases from J, the junction kept 13 bases outside the gene matches. Germline V gives CDR1 SQVTM, CDR2 ANQGSEA. The CDR3 runs to 14 residues. CDR3 in DNA: TGCAGCGCTGGAGAGAGCGGGGGGGCATGGGAGCAGTTCTTC. Its translation: CSAGESGGAWEQFF.

V is TRBV20-1 and J is TRBJ2-5; D unresolved. Trimming shortened V by 4 bases and J by 5 bases, and 8 bases separated the two germline ends. The CDR3 has 11 residues. Germline V CDR1 and CDR2: DFQATT, SNEGSKA (reference sequence). CDR3: CSAKHRETQYF. In DNA, the CDR3 is TGCAGTGCTAAACATCGGGAGACCCAGTACTTC.

In regard to this clone: This sample also contains other DNA sequences that code for the same CDR3. This chain links TRBV12-5 with TRBJ2-5, with TRBD1 matching over 9 bases. CDR1 and CDR2 (germline): LGHNT, FRNRAP. The CDR3 runs 15 residues. The V segment lost 6 bases and the J segment 0 bases; nucleotides outside the gene matches: 5. CDR3: CASGPGQGYQETQYF. The CDR3 DNA reads as TGTGCTAGTGGCCCTGGACAGGGGTACCAAGAGACCCAGTACTTC.

This sequence joins TRBV7-2 and TRBJ2-7; no definite D call. The CDR3 contains 12 residues. Per the germline V gene, CDR1 is SGHTA and CDR2 is FQGNSA. Trimming left V 1 base short and J 0 bases short, with 1 base between. For the CDR3, the DNA is TGTGCCAGCAGCTTAGTCTCCTACGAGCAGTACTTC. Translated: CASSLVSYEQYF.

The chain links TRBV4-2 to TRBJ1-5; perhaps TRBD1 as D (6 bases). Germline values: CDR1 LGHNA, CDR2 YNFKEQ. V lost 5 bases and J lost 5, with 22 bases in between. CDR3 length equals 17 residues. CDR3 bases: TGTGCCAGCAGCGTATCCTCGAGTCAAACAGGGTATCAGCCCCAGCATTTT. Protein: CASSVSSSQTGYQPQHF.

V gene TRBV4-2 combines with J gene TRBJ2-3; D is unresolved. The CDR3 runs to 15 residues. CDR1 and CDR2 (germline): LGHNA, YNFKEQ. Trimming pared 1 base from V and 1 base from J, leaving 9 bases between. The CDR3 is CASSQAGSGTDTQYF. The CDR3 nucleotides are TGTGCCAGCAGCCAAGCCGGGTCGGGCACAGATACGCAGTATTTT.